This TCR beta chain was profiled in a study of shared clonotypes between healthy human individuals (dated by TCRdb to the early 2020s). A note on the overall study: A few men and two women, aged 18 to 49 years, made up the cohort. Between about 0.94 and 8.9 billion PBMCs per donor were obtained by leukapheresis. Different laboratories and diverse techniques were used to prepare libraries and sequence TCR repertoires, to increase sequencing depth and limit assay-specific biases. For each donor, CD4 naive and CD4 memory were each given three plates, CD8 naive was given two plates, and CD8 memory was given one plate. Blood TCR repertoires of four to six healthy adults were deeply sequenced to estimate repertoire size and the extent of clonotype sharing between individuals. Overall study results and their limits: Pairwise subsampling led to the expectation that sequencing depth would affect the degree of clonotype sharing among donors. The small number of donors limited the genetic and exposure-history diversity represented. Estimated clonotype richness was generally larger for naive than for memory subsets. Sampling was restricted to blood, and TCR repertoires in tissue are likely to differ from TCR repertoires in blood. Across four donors, 5% to 6% of naive CD4, roughly 3.5% of naive CD8, about 2.3% of memory CD4, and over 0.35% of memory CD8 clonotypes were shared. Higher generation probabilities were observed for clonotypes shared by all four sorted-subset donors than for non-shared clonotypes. Rarefaction of sorted-subset datasets indicated incomplete sequencing despite the large sequencing depth.

The donors were healthy, HIV-negative adults with no recently reported acute infections or vaccinations. Every donor was a Caucasian adult living in Nashville, Tennessee, USA. CD4+ T cells were enriched by magnetic negative selection; naive cells were then positively selected on CD45RA, and the negative fraction formed the memory subset. Blood was collected by leukapheresis, and PBMCs were isolated by Ficoll-Histopaque density gradient centrifugation and then cryopreserved in liquid nitrogen vapor phase. Analytical flow cytometry was used to check the purity and quantity of every magnetically sorted T cell population. Each sorted fraction had its genomic DNA isolated and then quantified by UV absorbance on a Nanodrop 2000c. Concerning this clone: Its antigen remains unidentified. Per-base quality was not reported, and no clone a single base away is much larger than it.

TCR CDR3 regions were amplified from genomic DNA by multiplex PCR using the deep immunoSEQ assay. Genomic DNA extracted from each cell subset was distributed evenly over all wells of several immunoSEQ 96-well plates, and each plate served as one replicate. For sorted subsets, roughly 200 ng of genomic DNA, equivalent to 25,000 to 35,000 T cell genomes, went into each replicate PCR. Purified libraries were measured with a Qubit 3.0 fluorometer, size-checked on a Bioanalyzer 2100, and measured again with the KAPA Library Quantification kit. A separate single-read 150-cycle Illumina NextSeq 550 flow cell was used to sequence each immunoSEQ 96-well plate. In the paper's pipeline: Because only junctional sequences without quality scores were contained in the immunoSEQ output, filtering matching that applied to full-length reads could not be performed. Sequences were annotated with PyIR, a Python wrapper for IgBLAST v1.9, and V/J genes and CDR3 were assigned using IMGT germline references. Reads with weak V/J assignments (E-value above 1e-6), missing CDR3, stop codons, out-of-frame junctions, or ambiguous translated residues were removed. V3J clonotypes were defined as sequences sharing an identical inferred V gene, J gene, and CDR3 amino acid sequence. Percentage overlap between repertoires was calculated by dividing the number of shared unique clonotypes by the size of the smaller repertoire. Repertoire richness was assessed with RTK rarefaction, the Chao1 estimator, and Recon v2.1 estimates of unobserved clonotypes. For all TCRbeta clonotypes obtained by the gDNA method from several donors, generation probabilities were computed with OLGA. TCRdb holds this immuneACCESS table with in-frame rearrangements only. Some clones are missing; in checked studies, unresolved V genes explain under half, and the rest has no known cause. V and J calls and clone size are as listed in that table; D and trimming were resolved from the DNA. The sample table shows over a million clones, and 65% to 80% are seen once. About 1.5% of the sample is held by the ten biggest clonotypes.

According to the germline V gene, CDR1 reads SNHLY and CDR2 reads FYNNEI. The germline V and J ends show losses of 7 bases and 3 bases respectively, and no gene match explains 5 bases of the junction. From the cysteine up to the phenylalanine, the CDR3 has a length of 14 residues. Here the CDR3 DNA is all that survives: 42 bases in frame from base 1. The chain employs TRBV2 and TRBJ2-2; 7 middle bases align to TRBD2. This receptor was identified in a man younger than 35 in good health. The specimen was memory CD4+ T cells sorted from blood. Sample cell subset or site, as interpreted from the label and publication: CD45RA-negative fraction. The CDR3 region has the sequence CASTGLDYTGELFF. DNA sequence: TGTGCCAGCACCGGACTAGATTACACCGGGGAGCTGTTTTTT.